The following is a TCR beta chain sequence with its context. These data come from a study of blood T cell repertoires in COVID-19. Whole-study context: Sites in the United States, Italy and Spain provided acute and convalescent COVID-19 samples.

Assay: immunoSEQ multiplex PCR; the TCRdb copy retains only in-frame clones and omits some. The data hold some 290,000 clones, with 87% observed a single time. This CDR3 region has 13 residues. Germline V lookup: CDR1 MDHEN, CDR2 SYDVKM. Trimming shortened V by 6 bases and J by 6 bases, and 12 bases separated the two germline ends. The chain uses TRBV28 and TRBJ1-5; D unresolved. The clonotype originates from a woman aged 45-60 years who had recovered from COVID-19. Sequenced: peripheral blood. In nucleotides, the CDR3 is TGTGCCAGCAGGGTCCCCGCGGCTCAGCCCCAGCATTTT. As protein: CASRVPAAQPQHF.